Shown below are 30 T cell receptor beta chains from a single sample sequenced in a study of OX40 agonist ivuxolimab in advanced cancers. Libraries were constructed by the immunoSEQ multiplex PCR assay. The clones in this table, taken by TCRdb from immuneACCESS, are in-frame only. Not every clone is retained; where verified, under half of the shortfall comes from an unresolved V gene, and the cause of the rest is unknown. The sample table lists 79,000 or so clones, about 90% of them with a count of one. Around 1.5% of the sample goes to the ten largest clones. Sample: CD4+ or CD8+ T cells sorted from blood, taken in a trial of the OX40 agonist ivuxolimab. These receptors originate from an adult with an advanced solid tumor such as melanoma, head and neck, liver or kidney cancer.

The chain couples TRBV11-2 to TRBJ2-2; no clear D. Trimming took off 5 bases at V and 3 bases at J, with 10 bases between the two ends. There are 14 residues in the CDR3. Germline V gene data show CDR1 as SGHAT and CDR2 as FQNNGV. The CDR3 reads CASSPIVHTGELFF. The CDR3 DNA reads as TGTGCCAGCAGCCCAATAGTCCACACCGGGGAGCTGTTTTTT.

CDR3 protein: CASSTGQGAITYEQYF. The CDR3 nucleotides are TGTGCCAGCAGCACGGGACAGGGGGCGATCACCTACGAGCAGTACTTC. J is TRBJ2-7 and V is TRBV5-4; TRBD1 matches at 12 bases. This CDR3 is 16 amino acids long. V gave up 4 bases and J gave up 2 bases; unmatched junction bases: 7. In germline, CDR1 is SGHNT, CDR2 YYREEE (reference sequence).

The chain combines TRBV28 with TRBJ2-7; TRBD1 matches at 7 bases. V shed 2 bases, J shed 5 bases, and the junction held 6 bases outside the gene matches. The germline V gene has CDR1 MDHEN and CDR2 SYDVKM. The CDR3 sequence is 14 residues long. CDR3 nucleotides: TGTGCCAGCAGTTTAGAAATGACAGGGCACGAGCAGTACTTC. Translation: CASSLEMTGHEQYF. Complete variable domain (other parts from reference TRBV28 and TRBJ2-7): DVKVTQSSRYLVKRTGEKVFLECVQDMDHENMFWYRQDPGLGLRLIYFSYDVKMKEKGDIPEGYSVSREKKERFSLILESASTNQTSMYLCASSLEMTGHEQYFGPGTRLTVT.

CDR3 sequence reads: CASSPTRQETQYF. Here the CDR3 DNA reads TGTGCCAGCTCACCTACCAGACAAGAGACCCAGTACTTC. V gene TRBV18 combines with J gene TRBJ2-5; no reliable D call. Trimming removed 3 bases at V and 2 bases at J, with 7 bases between. The germline CDR1 and CDR2 sequences are KGHSH and LQKENI. This CDR3 spans 13 amino acids.

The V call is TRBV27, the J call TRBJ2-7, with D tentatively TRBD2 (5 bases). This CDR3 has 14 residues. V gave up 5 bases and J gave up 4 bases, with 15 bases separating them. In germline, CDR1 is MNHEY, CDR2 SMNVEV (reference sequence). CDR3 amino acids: CASSIEGSWYEQYF. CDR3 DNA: TGTGCCAGCAGTATTGAGGGAAGCTGGTACGAGCAGTACTTC.

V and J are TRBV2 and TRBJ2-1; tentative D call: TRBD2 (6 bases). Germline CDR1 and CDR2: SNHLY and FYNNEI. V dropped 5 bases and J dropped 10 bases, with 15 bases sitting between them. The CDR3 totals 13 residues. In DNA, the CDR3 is TGTGCCAGCAGTCATGGGGGTGCGGGGGAGCAGTTCTTC. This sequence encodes CASSHGGAGEQFF. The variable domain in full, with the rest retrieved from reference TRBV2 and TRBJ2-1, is EPEVTQTPSHQVTQMGQEVILRCVPISNHLYFYWYRQILGQKVEFLVSFYNNEISEKSEIFDDQFSVERPDGSNFTLKIRSTKLEDSAMYFCASSHGGAGEQFFGPGTRLTVL.

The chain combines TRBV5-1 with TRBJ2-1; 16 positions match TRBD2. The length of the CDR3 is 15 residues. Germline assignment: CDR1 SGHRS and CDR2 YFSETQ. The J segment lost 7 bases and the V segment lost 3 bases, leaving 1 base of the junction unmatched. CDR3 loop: CASSWGLAGGNEQFF. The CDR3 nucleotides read TGCGCCAGCAGCTGGGGACTAGCGGGAGGGAATGAGCAGTTCTTC.

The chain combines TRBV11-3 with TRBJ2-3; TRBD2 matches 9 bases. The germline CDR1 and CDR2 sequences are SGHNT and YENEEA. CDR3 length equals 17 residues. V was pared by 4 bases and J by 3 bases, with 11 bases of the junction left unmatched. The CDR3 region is CASSSHSTSGITDTQYF. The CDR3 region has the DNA TGTGCCAGCAGCTCACATTCGACTAGCGGAATTACAGATACGCAGTATTTT.

In DNA, the CDR3 is TGTGCCAGCAGCGGACAGGGAGGCACTGAAGCTTTCTTT. Protein sequence: CASSGQGGTEAFF. The gene calls are TRBV7-3 and TRBJ1-1; 8 bases line up with TRBD1. V was pared by 5 bases and J by 4 bases, with 3 bases of the junction left unmatched. CDR1 is SGHTA, CDR2 FQGTGA, per germline. This CDR3 spans 13 amino acids. The whole variable domain, filled in from reference TRBV7-3 and TRBJ1-1, reads GAGVSQTPSNKVTEKGKYVELRCDPISGHTALYWYRQSLGQGPEFLIYFQGTGAADDSGLPNDRFFAVRPEGSVSTLKIQRTERGDSAVYLCASSGQGGTEAFFGQGTRLTVV.

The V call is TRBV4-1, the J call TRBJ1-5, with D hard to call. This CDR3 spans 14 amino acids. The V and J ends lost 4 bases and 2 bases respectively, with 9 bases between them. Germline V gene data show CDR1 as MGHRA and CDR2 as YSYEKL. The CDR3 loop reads CASSPLGGNQPQHF. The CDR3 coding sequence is TGCGCCAGCAGCCCTTTGGGAGGCAATCAGCCCCAGCATTTT.

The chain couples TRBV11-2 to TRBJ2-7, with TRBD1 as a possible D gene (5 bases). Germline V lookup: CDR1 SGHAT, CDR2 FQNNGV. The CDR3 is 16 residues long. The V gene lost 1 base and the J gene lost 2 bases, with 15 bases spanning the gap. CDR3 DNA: TGTGCCAGCAGCTTAGTCGCACTGGGGCTCGCCTACGAGCAGTACTTC. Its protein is CASSLVALGLAYEQYF. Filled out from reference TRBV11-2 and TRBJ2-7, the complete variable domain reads EAGVAQSPRYKIIEKRQSVAFWCNPISGHATLYWYQQILGQGPKLLIQFQNNGVVDDSQLPKDRFSAERLKGVDSTLKIQPAKLEDSAVYLCASSLVALGLAYEQYFGPGTRLTVT.

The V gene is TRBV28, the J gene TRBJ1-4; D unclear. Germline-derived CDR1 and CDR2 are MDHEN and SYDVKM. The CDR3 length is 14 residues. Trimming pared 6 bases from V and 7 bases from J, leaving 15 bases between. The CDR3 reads CASSKPYGSEKLFF. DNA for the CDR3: TGTGCCAGCAGCAAACCGTACGGGAGTGAAAAACTGTTTTTT.

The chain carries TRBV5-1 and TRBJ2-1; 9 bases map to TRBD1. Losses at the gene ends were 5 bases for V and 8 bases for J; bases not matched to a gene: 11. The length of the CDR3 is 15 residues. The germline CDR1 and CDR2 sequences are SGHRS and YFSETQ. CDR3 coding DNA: TGCGCCAGCAGTGCCGGAGGACAGGGGTTCGATGAGCAGTTCTTC. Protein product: CASSAGGQGFDEQFF.

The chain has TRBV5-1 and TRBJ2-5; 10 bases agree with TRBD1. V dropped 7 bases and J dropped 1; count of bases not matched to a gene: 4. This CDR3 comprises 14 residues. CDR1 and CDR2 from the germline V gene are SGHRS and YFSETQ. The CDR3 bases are TGCGCCAGCGGGACAGGGGAGGTCCAAGAGACCCAGTACTTC. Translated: CASGTGEVQETQYF.

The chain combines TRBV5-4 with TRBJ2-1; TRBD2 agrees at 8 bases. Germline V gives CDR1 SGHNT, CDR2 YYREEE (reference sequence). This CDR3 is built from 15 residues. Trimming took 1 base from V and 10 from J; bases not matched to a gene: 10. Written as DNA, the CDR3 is TGTGCCAGCAGCTTGCCGGGAGGGGCGGCAACGGAGCAGTTCTTC. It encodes CASSLPGGAATEQFF. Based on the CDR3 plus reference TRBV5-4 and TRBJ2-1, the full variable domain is ETGVTQSPTHLIKTRGQQVTLRCSSQSGHNTVSWYQQALGQGPQFIFQYYREEENGRGNFPPRFSGLQFPNYSSELNVNALELDDSALYLCASSLPGGAATEQFFGPGTRLTVL.

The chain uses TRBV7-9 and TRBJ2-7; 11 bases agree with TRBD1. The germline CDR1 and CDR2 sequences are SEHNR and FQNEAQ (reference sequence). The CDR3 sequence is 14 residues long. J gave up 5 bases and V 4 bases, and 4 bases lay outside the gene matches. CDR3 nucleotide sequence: TGTGCCAGCAGCTCGGGGACAGGGGGAAACGAGCAGTACTTC. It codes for CASSSGTGGNEQYF.

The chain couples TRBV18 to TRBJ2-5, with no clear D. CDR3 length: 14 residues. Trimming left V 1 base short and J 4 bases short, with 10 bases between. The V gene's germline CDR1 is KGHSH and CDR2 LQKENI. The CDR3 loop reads CASSPLRPGETQYF. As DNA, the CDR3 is TGTGCCAGCTCACCACTCCGCCCAGGAGAGACCCAGTACTTC.

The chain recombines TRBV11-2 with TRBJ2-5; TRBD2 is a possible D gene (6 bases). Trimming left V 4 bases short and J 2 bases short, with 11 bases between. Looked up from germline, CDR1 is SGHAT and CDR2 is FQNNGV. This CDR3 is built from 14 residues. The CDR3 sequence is CASSYPTRQETQYF. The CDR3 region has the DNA TGTGCCAGCAGCTACCCGACTAGACAAGAGACCCAGTACTTC.

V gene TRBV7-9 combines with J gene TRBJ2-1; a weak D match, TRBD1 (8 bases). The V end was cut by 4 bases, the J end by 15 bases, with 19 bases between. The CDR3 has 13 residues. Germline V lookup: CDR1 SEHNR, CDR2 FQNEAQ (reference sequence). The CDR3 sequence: CASSSSWTGRVFF. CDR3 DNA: TGTGCCAGCAGCTCCTCCTGGACAGGGAGGGTGTTCTTC.

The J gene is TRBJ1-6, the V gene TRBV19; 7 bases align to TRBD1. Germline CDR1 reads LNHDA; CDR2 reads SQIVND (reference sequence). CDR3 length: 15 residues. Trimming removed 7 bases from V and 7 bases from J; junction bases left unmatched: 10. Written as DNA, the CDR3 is TGTGCCAGTACCCGAACACGACAGGGAAATTCACCCCTCCACTTT. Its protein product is CASTRTRQGNSPLHF. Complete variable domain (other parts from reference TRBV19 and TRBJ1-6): DGGITQSPKYLFRKEGQNVTLSCEQNLNHDAMYWYRQDPGQGLRLIYYSQIVNDFQKGDIAEGYSVSREKKESFPLTVTSAQKNPTAFYLCASTRTRQGNSPLHFGNGTRLTVT.

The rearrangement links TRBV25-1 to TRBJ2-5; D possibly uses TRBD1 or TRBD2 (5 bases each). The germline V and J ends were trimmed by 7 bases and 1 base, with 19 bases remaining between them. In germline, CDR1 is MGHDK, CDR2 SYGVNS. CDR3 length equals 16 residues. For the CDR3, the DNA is TGTGCCAGCATGGTACTTACAGGACGGGGCCAAGAGACCCAGTACTTC. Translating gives CASMVLTGRGQETQYF.

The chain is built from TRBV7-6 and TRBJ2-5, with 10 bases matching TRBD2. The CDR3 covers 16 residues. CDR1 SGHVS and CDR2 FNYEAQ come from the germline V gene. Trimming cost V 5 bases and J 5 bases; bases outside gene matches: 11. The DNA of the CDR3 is TGTGCCAGCAGCCTTAGCGGGAGGCCCGTAGCGGAGACCCAGTACTTC. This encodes CASSLSGRPVAETQYF.

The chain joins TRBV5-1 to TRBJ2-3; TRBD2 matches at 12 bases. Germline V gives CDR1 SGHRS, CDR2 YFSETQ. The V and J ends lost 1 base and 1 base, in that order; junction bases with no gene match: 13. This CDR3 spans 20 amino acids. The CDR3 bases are TGCGCCAGCAGCTTGATCGGGGGGCTAGCGGGAGGGCCCGGCACAGATACGCAGTATTTT. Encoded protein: CASSLIGGLAGGPGTDTQYF.

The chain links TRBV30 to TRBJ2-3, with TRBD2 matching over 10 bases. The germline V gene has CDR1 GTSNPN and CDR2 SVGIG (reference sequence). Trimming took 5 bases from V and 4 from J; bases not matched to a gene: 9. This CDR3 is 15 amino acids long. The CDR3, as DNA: TGTGCCTGGCTCCGGGGGCTAGCGGGAGCAGATACGCAGTATTTT. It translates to CAWLRGLAGADTQYF.

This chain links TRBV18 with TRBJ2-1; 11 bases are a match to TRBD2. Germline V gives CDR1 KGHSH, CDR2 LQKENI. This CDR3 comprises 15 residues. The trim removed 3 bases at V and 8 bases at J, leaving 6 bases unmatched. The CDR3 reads CASSPGLAGVDEQFF. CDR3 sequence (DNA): TGTGCCAGCTCACCCGGACTAGCGGGTGTTGATGAGCAGTTCTTC. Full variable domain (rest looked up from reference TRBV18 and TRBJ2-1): NAGVMQNPRHLVRRRGQEARLRCSPMKGHSHVYWYRQLPEEGLKFMVYLQKENIIDESGMPKERFSAEFPKEGPSILRIQQVVRGDSAAYFCASSPGLAGVDEQFFGPGTRLTVL.

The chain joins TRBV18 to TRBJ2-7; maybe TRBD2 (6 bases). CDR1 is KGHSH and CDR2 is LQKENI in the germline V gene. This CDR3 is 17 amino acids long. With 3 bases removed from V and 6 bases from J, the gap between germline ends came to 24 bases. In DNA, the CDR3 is TGTGCCAGCTCACCCAAGACCTGGGACTCAACCGGTTCCGAGCAGTACTTC. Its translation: CASSPKTWDSTGSEQYF.

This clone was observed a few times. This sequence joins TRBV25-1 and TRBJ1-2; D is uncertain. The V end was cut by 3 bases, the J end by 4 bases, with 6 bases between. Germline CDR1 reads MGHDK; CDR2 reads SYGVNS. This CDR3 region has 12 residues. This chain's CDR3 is CASSEGGYGYTF. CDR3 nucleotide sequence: TGTGCCAGCAGTGAGGGAGGCTATGGCTACACCTTC.

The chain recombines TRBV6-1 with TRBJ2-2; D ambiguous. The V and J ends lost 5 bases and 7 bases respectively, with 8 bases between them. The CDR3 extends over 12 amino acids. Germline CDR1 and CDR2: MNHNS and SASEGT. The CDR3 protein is CASSSGLGELFF. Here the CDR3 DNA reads TGTGCCAGCAGTTCCGGGCTCGGGGAGCTGTTTTTT.

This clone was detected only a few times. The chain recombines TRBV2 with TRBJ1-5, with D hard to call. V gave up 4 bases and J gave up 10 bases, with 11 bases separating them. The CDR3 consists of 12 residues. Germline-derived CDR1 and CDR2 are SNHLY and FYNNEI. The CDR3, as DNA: TGTGCCAGCAGTGGCCCTCGTGCCCCCCAGCATTTT. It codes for CASSGPRAPQHF.

The CDR3 DNA is TGTGCCAGCAGTTGGTTCGGGACTAGCGGCCAAGAGACCCAGTACTTC. Amino acid sequence: CASSWFGTSGQETQYF. This rearrangement joins TRBV6-5 to TRBJ2-5; 11 positions agree with TRBD2. The CDR3 runs 16 residues. The J segment lost 1 base and the V segment lost 4 bases, leaving 5 bases of the junction unmatched. The germline CDR1 and CDR2 sequences are MNHEY and SVGAGI.